This TCR beta chain comes out of a study of chemoradiotherapy in HPV16-positive cancers. Study conclusions and caveats: Functional assays defining HPV-specific T cells used only two HPV16-positive patients. Non-HPV-specific T cells did not expand in tumors during treatment, whereas candidate HPV-specific clones and E7-related motifs did. For HPV16-positive patients, expanding HPV-responsive T cells associated with longer recurrence-free survival.

Only one count was recorded for this clone. What it binds is unknown. Method: immunoSEQ multiplex PCR; TCRdb's copy keeps in-frame clones and lacks some. The table lists 30,000 or so clones, 70% to 90% of them singletons, with 3% to 3.5% in the top ten. Repeated repertoire sampling spanned the course of chemoradiotherapy. The material sequenced was blood, taken from a patient who underwent chemoradiotherapy. This clonotype was sampled from a human donor with HPV-associated anogenital cancer.

The CDR3 bases are TGTGCCAGCAGCTCCAAATCGGGACAGGGTTACGAGCAGTACTTC. Amino acid sequence: CASSSKSGQGYEQYF. The chain links TRBV11-3 to TRBJ2-7; 9 bases align to TRBD1. Looked up from germline, CDR1 is SGHNT and CDR2 is YENEEA. The CDR3 totals 15 residues. V shed 4 bases and J 4 bases; nucleotides not matched to a gene: 8.